Reported below is one T cell receptor (beta chain). The entry originates in a study of response to subunit inactivated influenza vaccine. TCRdb ran MiXCR on the RT-PCR reads and lists one entry per CDR3 protein. Seen here are about 540,000 distinct CDR3 sequences, less than 25% observed once, and the top ten hold about 3%. Between the trimmed V and J ends, which lost 5 bases and 2 bases, there was a span of 18 bases. CDR3 length: 16 residues. These records were also assigned to another study, of T cells expressing NK-cell markers. Per that study: Synthesis of TCR beta cDNA relied on 5'RACE template switching carrying UMIs. Sorted CD3+CD56-NKG2C+, CD3+CD56+NKG2C- and CD3+CD56+NKG2C+ T cells were the source of the TCR beta repertoires. Of CD8+ T cells, 1.0-7.0% belonged to dominant NKG2C+ clonotypes in six donors.

The TCR sequence derives from a middle-aged man who received an inactivated influenza vaccine. The source was CD4+ T cells sorted from PBMCs, collected approximately 13 days after vaccination. This chain links TRBV12-3 or TRBV12-4 with TRBJ1-2; TRBD1 is a possible D gene (5 bases). The CDR3 region has the DNA TGTGCCAGCAGTCCCACCTCAACCGGGACGAACTATGGCTACACCTTC. Its protein product is CASSPTSTGTNYGYTF.